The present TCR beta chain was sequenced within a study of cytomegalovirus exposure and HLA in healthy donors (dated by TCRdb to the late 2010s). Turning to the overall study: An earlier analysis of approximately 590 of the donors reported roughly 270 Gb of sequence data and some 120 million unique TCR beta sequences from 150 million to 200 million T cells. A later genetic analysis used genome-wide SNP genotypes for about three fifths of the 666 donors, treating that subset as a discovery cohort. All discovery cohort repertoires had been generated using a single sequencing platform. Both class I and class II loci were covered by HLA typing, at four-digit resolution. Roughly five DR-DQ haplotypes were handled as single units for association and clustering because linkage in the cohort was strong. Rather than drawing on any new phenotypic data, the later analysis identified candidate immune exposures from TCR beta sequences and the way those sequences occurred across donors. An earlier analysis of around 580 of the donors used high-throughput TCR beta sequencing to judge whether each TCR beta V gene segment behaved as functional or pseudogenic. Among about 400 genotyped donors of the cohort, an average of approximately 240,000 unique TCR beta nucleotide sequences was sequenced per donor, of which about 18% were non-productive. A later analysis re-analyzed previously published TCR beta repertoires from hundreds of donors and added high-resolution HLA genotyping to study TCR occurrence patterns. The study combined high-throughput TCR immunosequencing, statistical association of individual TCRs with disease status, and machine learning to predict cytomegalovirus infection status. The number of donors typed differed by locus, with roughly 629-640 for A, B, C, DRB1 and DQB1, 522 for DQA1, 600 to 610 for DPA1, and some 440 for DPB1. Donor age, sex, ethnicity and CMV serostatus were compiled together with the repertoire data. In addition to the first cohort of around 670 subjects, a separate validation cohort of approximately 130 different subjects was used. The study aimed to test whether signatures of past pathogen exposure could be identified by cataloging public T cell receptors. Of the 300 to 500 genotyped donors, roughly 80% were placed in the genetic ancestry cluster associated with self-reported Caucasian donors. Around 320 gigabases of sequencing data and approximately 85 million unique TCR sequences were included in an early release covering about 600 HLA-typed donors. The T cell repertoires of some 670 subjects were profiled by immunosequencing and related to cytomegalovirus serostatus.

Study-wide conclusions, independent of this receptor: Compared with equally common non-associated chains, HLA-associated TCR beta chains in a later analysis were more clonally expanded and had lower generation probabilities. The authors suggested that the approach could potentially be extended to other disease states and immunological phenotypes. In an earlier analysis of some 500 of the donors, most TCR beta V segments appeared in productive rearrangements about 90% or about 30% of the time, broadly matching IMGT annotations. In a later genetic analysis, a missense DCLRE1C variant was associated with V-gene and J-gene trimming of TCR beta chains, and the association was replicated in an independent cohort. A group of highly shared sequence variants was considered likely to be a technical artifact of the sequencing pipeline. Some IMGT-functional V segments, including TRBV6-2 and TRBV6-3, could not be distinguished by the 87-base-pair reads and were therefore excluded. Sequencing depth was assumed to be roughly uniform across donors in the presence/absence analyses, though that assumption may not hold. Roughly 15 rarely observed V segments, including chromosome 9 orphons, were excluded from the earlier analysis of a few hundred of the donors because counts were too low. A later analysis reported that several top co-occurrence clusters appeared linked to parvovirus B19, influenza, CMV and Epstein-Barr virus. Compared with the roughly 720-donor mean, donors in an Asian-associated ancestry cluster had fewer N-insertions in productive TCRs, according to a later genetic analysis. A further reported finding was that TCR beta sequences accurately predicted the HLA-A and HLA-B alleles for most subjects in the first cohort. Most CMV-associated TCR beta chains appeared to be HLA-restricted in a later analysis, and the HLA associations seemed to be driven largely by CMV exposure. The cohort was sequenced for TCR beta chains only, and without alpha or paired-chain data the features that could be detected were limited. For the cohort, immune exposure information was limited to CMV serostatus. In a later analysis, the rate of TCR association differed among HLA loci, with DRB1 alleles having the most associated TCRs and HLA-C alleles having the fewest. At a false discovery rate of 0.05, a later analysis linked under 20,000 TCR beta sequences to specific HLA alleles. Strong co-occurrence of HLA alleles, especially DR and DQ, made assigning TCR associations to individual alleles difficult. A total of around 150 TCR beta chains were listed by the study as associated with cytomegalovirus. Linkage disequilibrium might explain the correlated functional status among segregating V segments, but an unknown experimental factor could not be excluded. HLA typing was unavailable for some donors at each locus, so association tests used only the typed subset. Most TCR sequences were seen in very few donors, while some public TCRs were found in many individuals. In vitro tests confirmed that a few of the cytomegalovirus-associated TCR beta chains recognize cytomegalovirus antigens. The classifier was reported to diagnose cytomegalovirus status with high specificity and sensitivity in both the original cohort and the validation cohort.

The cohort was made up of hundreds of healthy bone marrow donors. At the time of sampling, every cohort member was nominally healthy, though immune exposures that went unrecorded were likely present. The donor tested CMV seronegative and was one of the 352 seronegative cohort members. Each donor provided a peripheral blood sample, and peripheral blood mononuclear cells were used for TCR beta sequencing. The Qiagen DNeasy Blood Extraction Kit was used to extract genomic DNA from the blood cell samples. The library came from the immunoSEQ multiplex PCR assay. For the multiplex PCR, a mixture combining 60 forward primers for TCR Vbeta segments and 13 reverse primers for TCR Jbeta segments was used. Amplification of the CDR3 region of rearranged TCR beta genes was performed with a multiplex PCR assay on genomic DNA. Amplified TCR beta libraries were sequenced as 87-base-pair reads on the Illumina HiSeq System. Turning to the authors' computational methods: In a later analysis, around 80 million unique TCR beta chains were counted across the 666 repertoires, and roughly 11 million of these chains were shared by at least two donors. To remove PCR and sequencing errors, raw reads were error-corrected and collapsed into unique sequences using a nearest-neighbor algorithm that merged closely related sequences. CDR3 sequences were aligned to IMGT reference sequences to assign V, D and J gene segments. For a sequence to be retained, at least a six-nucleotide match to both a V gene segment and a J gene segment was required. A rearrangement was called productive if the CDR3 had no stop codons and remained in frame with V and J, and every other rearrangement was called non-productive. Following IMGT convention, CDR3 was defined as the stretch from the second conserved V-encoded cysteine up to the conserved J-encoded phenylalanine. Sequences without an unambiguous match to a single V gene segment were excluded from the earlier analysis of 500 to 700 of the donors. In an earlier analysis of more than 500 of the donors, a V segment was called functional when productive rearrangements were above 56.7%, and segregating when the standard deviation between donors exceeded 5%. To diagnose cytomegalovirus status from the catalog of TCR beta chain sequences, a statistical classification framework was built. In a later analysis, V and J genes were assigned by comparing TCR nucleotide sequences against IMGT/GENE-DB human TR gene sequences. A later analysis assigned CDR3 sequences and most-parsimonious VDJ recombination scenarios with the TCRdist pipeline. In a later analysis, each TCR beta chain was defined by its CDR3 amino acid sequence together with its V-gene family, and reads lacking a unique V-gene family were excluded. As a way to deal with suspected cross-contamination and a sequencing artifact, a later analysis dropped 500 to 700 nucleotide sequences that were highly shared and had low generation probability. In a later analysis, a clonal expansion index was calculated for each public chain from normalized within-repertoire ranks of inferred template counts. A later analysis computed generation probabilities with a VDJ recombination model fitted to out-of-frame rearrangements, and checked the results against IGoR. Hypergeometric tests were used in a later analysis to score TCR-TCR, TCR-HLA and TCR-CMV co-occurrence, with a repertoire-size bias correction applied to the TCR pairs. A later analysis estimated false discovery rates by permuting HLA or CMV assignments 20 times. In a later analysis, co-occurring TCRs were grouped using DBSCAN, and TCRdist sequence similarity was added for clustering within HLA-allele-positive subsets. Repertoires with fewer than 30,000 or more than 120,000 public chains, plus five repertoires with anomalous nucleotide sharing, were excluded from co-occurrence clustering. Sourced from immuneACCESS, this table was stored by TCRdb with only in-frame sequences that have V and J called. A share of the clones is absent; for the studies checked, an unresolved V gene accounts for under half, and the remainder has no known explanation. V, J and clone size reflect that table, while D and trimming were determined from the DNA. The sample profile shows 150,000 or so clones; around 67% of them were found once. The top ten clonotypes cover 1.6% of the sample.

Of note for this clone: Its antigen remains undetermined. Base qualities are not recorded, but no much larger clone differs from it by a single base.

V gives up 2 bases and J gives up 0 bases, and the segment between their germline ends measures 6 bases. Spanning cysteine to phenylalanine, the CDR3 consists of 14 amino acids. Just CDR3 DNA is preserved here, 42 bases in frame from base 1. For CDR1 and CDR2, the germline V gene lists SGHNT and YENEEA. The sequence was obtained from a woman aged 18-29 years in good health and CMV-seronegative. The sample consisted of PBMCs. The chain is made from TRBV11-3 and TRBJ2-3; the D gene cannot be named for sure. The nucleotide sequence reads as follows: TGTGCCAGCAGCTTAAGAGCTAGCACAGATACGCAGTATTTT. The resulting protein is CASSLRASTDTQYF.